A single sample gave rise to the 14 T cell receptor beta chains below, sequenced in a study of T cell repertoires in cytomegalovirus infection. Each CDR3 protein is one row after TCRdb ran MiXCR on the reads. The sample lists a few hundred thousand distinct CDR3 sequences; 9.1% were seen once. Sequencing input: PBMCs. All receptors derive from a human donor in good health (CMV status not recorded). Some clones in this sample may be carry-over from other donors' samples.

This clonotype has only a few counts. The chain joins TRBV7-9 to TRBJ1-1; possible D gene TRBD1, 5 bases. V lost 1 base to trimming and J lost 0 bases, with 12 bases between them. The CDR3 spans 16 residues. CDR1 and CDR2 (germline): SEHNR, FQNEAQ (reference sequence). CDR3 bases: TGTGCCAGCAGCTTAGGGAACAGGCTTATGAACACTGAAGCTTTCTTT. Translating it yields CASSLGNRLMNTEAFF.

The J gene is TRBJ1-1, the V gene TRBV19, with TRBD1 matching 7 bases. The CDR3 has 14 amino acids. CDR1 and CDR2 (germline): LNHDA, SQIVND (reference sequence). The trim removed 5 bases at V and 3 bases at J, leaving 6 bases unmatched. The CDR3 DNA follows: TGTGCCAGTAGTCCCGGGGACAGAGACACTGAAGCTTTCTTT. Translating it yields CASSPGDRDTEAFF.

This clonotype has ten or more counts. The chain has TRBV7-8 and TRBJ1-5, with TRBD1 matching 12 bases. This CDR3 contains 17 residues. Germline CDR1 SGHVS, CDR2 FQNEAQ. Losses at the gene ends were 5 bases for V and 4 bases for J; bases not matched to a gene: 9. The CDR3 coding sequence is TGTGCCAGCAGCGAGTGGGGACAGGGGGCGAAGAATCAGCCCCAGCATTTT. Encoded protein: CASSEWGQGAKNQPQHF.

This clonotype was detected many times. This chain connects TRBV27 to TRBJ2-4; maybe TRBD2 (6 bases). CDR1 and CDR2 from the germline V gene are MNHEY and SMNVEV (reference sequence). Deletions cut 0 bases from V and 0 bases from J, with 12 bases between. This CDR3 comprises 17 residues. For the CDR3, the DNA is TGTGCCAGCAGTTTATCCCTCGCGGGAATAGCCAAAAACATTCAGTACTTC. Encoded protein: CASSLSLAGIAKNIQYF.

The gene calls are TRBV5-5 and TRBJ2-7, with D perhaps matching TRBD1 or TRBD2 (5 bases each). CDR1 is SGHKS and CDR2 is YYEKEE in the germline V gene (reference sequence). The V and J ends lost 3 bases and 3 bases respectively, with 13 bases between them. The CDR3 loop spans 14 amino acids. The CDR3 DNA is TGTGCCAGCAGCTATGGGGACCGGGACTACGAGCAGTACTTC. As protein: CASSYGDRDYEQYF.

This clonotype was counted ten times or more. J is TRBJ1-1 and V is TRBV9; 8 bases are a match to TRBD1. V shed 6 bases, J shed 2 bases, and the junction held 15 bases outside the gene matches. This CDR3 has 17 residues. The germline gives CDR1 SGDLS, CDR2 YYNGEE. For the CDR3, the DNA is TGTGCCAGCACTCAGGGGGATGGGGCAGGGGGCAACACTGAAGCTTTCTTT. Translation: CASTQGDGAGGNTEAFF.

Only a few counts were recorded for this clonotype. The V call is TRBV9, the J call TRBJ2-1; no clear D gene. The CDR3 sequence is 15 residues long. V was pared by 1 base and J by 1 base, with 9 bases between. The germline V gene encodes CDR1 SGDLS and CDR2 YYNGEE. Written as DNA, the CDR3 is TGTGCCAGCAGCGTAATGCCAGCTTCCTACAATGAGCAGTTCTTC. The encoded protein is CASSVMPASYNEQFF.

This clonotype was detected once. V is TRBV4-2 and J is TRBJ1-6, with D unresolved. Trimming removed 4 bases from V and 3 bases from J, with 13 bases in between. The CDR3 runs to 16 residues. Germline V CDR1 and CDR2: LGHNA, YNFKEQ. The chain's CDR3 is CASSPRQAGYNSPLHF. DNA of the CDR3: TGTGCCAGCAGCCCAAGGCAGGCCGGCTATAATTCACCCCTCCACTTT.

This clonotype has at least ten counts. The V and J genes are TRBV7-2 and TRBJ2-1; TRBD2 aligns across 7 bases. The germline gives CDR1 SGHTA, CDR2 FQGNSA. The CDR3 has 13 residues. V was clipped by 6 bases and J by 6 bases; unmatched bases: 5. DNA of the CDR3: TGTGCCAGCAGACGCACTAGCGTCAATGAGCAGTTCTTC. Protein: CASRRTSVNEQFF. Based on the CDR3 plus reference TRBV7-2 and TRBJ2-1, the full variable domain is GAGVSQSPSNKVTEKGKDVELRCDPISGHTALYWYRQSLGQGLEFLIYFQGNSAPDKSGLPSDRFSAERTGGSVSTLTIQRTQQEDSAVYLCASRRTSVNEQFFGPGTRLTVL.

This clonotype is categorized as medium-sized (0.01 to 0.1%). The chain uses TRBV7-8 and TRBJ1-2; the match to TRBD1 covers 10 bases. CDR1 SGHVS and CDR2 FQNEAQ come from the germline V gene. This CDR3 has 14 residues. Losses at the gene ends were 5 bases for V and 3 bases for J; bases not matched to a gene: 3. The CDR3 DNA follows: TGTGCCAGCAGCGGCGGACAGGGGGACTATGGCTACACCTTC. As protein: CASSGGQGDYGYTF.

CDR3 sequence (DNA): TGCGCCAGCAGCGCCGGGACAGGGGGGTCGGGCACTGAAGCTTTCTTT. Translating gives CASSAGTGGSGTEAFF. J is TRBJ1-1 and V is TRBV5-1; 11 nucleotides align to TRBD1. The CDR3 is made up of 16 amino acids. V shed 4 bases, J shed 4 bases, and the junction held 9 bases outside the gene matches. From germline, CDR1 is SGHRS and CDR2 YFSETQ. The whole variable domain, filled in from reference TRBV5-1 and TRBJ1-1, reads KAGVTQTPRYLIKTRGQQVTLSCSPISGHRSVSWYQQTPGQGLQFLFEYFSETQRNKGNFPGRFSGRQFSNSRSEMNVSTLELGDSALYLCASSAGTGGSGTEAFFGQGTRLTVV.

V gene TRBV6-5 combines with J gene TRBJ2-2, with 8 nucleotides matching TRBD2. With V trimmed by 6 bases and J by 6 bases, 15 bases remained unmatched. Germline V CDR1 and CDR2: MNHEY, SVGAGI. The CDR3 is 17 residues long. CDR3 loop: CASRYHPGTRRPGELFF. Here the CDR3 DNA reads TGTGCCAGCAGATACCACCCCGGGACTAGGAGGCCCGGGGAGCTGTTTTTT.

CDR3 protein: CASSGPGQRNSPLHF. The CDR3, as DNA: TGTGCCAGCAGTGGACCGGGACAGCGAAATTCACCCCTCCACTTT. The chain joins TRBV7-6 to TRBJ1-6; 7 bases agree with TRBD1. From germline, CDR1 is SGHVS and CDR2 FNYEAQ. This CDR3 contains 15 residues. Trimming cost V 6 bases and J 7 bases; bases outside gene matches: 9. Drawing the rest from reference TRBV7-6 and TRBJ1-6, the complete variable domain is GAGVSQSPRYKVTKRGQDVALRCDPISGHVSLYWYRQALGQGPEFLTYFNYEAQQDKSGLPNDRFSAERPEGSISTLTIQRTEQRDSAMYRCASSGPGQRNSPLHFGNGTRLTVT.

In its sample, this clonotype was seen many times. This chain links TRBV12-3 or TRBV12-4 with TRBJ1-3; 7 bases align to TRBD1. Unmatched junction bases numbered 4, after V lost 5 bases and J lost 3 bases. The CDR3 is 14 amino acids. The CDR3 is CASSPDRVGNTIYF. CDR3 in DNA: TGTGCCAGCAGTCCCGACAGGGTTGGAAACACCATATATTTT.